Below are 9 T cell receptor beta chains sequenced from a single sample in a study of cytomegalovirus exposure and HLA in healthy donors. The PCR ran on 60 Vbeta and 13 Jbeta primers. Sequencing used immunoSEQ multiplex PCR; TCRdb keeps in-frame clones, though not all of them. The data hold around 19,000 clones, with about 80% observed a single time. Sequenced material: PBMCs. The source is a human donor in good health.

This chain uses TRBV14 with TRBJ1-1; D ambiguous. CDR1 SGHDN and CDR2 FVKESK come from the germline V gene. This CDR3 is built from 13 residues. Deletions cut 5 bases from V and 0 bases from J, with 7 bases between. The CDR3 is CASSFSMNTEAFF. For the CDR3, the DNA is TGTGCCAGCAGCTTCAGTATGAACACTGAAGCTTTCTTT.

The chain has TRBV5-5 and TRBJ2-5, with a tentative D call TRBD1 (5 bases). CDR3 length: 15 residues. Germline V gives CDR1 SGHKS, CDR2 YYEKEE (reference sequence). Trimming took 2 bases from V and 5 from J, leaving 16 bases between them. CDR3 bases: TGTGCCAGCAGCTTACATCCAGGGCGTCAGGAGACCCAGTACTTC. Translation gives CASSLHPGRQETQYF.

The genes are TRBV19 and TRBJ2-7; maybe TRBD2 (5 bases). V was cut by 0 bases and J by 1 base, with 10 bases left in between. From germline, CDR1 is LNHDA and CDR2 SQIVND (reference sequence). CDR3 size: 15 residues. The CDR3 DNA is TGTGCCAGTAGTATAGATGCGGGCTCTTCCTACGAGCAGTACTTC. This sequence encodes CASSIDAGSSYEQYF.

The chain links TRBV9 to TRBJ2-3; D perhaps matches TRBD2 (5 bases). Trimming took 0 bases from V and 8 from J, leaving 13 bases between them. The germline V gene encodes CDR1 SGDLS and CDR2 YYNGEE. The CDR3 loop spans 14 amino acids. CDR3 bases: TGTGCCAGCAGCGTAGGACTACGAGTGGGTACGCAGTATTTT. Its protein is CASSVGLRVGTQYF.

The J gene is TRBJ2-3, the V gene TRBV6-1, with D tentatively TRBD2 (6 bases). Trimming removed 2 bases from V and 2 bases from J, with 14 bases in between. This CDR3 has 16 amino acids. Germline V gives CDR1 MNHNS, CDR2 SASEGT. CDR3 nucleotide sequence: TGTGCCAGCAGTGAAAGGAGGGGACGCTCCACAGATACGCAGTATTTT. Amino acids: CASSERRGRSTDTQYF.

This chain links TRBV2 with TRBJ2-3, with D perhaps matching TRBD1 (6 bases). Germline V CDR1 and CDR2: SNHLY, FYNNEI. Trimming left V 8 bases short and J 2 bases short, with 20 bases between. This CDR3 is 16 amino acids long. CDR3 DNA sequence: TGTGCCAGCCGAGTACCCGACAGGTCAACCACAGATACGCAGTATTTT. Its translation is CASRVPDRSTTDTQYF.

The V call is TRBV6-6, the J call TRBJ1-1; the D gene is possibly TRBD1 (5 bases). Germline V gene sequence: CDR1 MNHNY, CDR2 SVGAGI (reference sequence). The length of the CDR3 is 13 residues. The ends were cut back, 10 bases at V and 5 bases at J, with 17 bases in the middle. The CDR3: CATSEVGGTEAFF. The CDR3 bases are TGTGCCACCAGCGAGGTCGGGGGAACTGAAGCTTTCTTT.

The chain recombines TRBV7-9 with TRBJ1-1, with D perhaps matching TRBD1 (6 bases). Germline values: CDR1 SEHNR, CDR2 FQNEAQ (reference sequence). Trimming removed 5 bases at V and 12 bases at J, with 16 bases between. The CDR3 runs to 12 residues. The CDR3 loop reads CASSPGQGLTFF. The CDR3 DNA reads TGTGCCAGCAGCCCTGGTCAGGGGTTGACTTTCTTT.

This clone was detected only once. The rearrangement links TRBV11-2 to TRBJ2-7; 8 positions match TRBD2. V dropped 7 bases and J dropped 3; count of bases not matched to a gene: 5. Germline CDR1 reads SGHAT; CDR2 reads FQNNGV. The CDR3 spans 13 residues. The CDR3 sequence: CASTSGGDYEQYF. CDR3 DNA: TGTGCCAGCACTTCCGGGGGGGACTACGAGCAGTACTTC. Together with reference TRBV11-2 and TRBJ2-7, the CDR3 gives the full variable domain: EAGVAQSPRYKIIEKRQSVAFWCNPISGHATLYWYQQILGQGPKLLIQFQNNGVVDDSQLPKDRFSAERLKGVDSTLKIQPAKLEDSAVYLCASTSGGDYEQYFGPGTRLTVT.